These 26 T cell receptor beta chains share one sample of origin, sequenced in a study of blood T cell repertoires in COVID-19. The assay was immunoSEQ multiplex PCR, and TCRdb's table has in-frame clones only and misses some. The data hold about 280,000 clones, with 75% to 90% observed a single time. The sequenced sample consisted of peripheral blood. The receptors come from a woman between 50 and 59 years old who had recovered from COVID-19.

V and J are TRBV7-9 and TRBJ2-7; a possible D gene is TRBD2 (5 bases). Germline lookup yields CDR1 SEHNR and CDR2 FQNEAQ (reference sequence). Trimming took off 5 bases at V and 0 bases at J, with 11 bases between the two ends. This CDR3 is built from 14 residues. CDR3 amino acids: CASSRVGSSYEQYF. For the CDR3, the DNA is TGTGCCAGCAGCAGGGTAGGGAGCTCCTACGAGCAGTACTTC. Drawing the rest from reference TRBV7-9 and TRBJ2-7, the complete variable domain is DTGVSQNPRHKITKRGQNVTFRCDPISEHNRLYWYRQTLGQGPEFLTYFQNEAQLEKSRLLSDRFSAERPKGSFSTLEIQRTEQGDSAMYLCASSRVGSSYEQYFGPGTRLTVT.

This clone was counted once. The rearrangement joins TRBV30 to TRBJ1-3, with a weak D call TRBD1 (5 bases). The CDR3 sequence is 13 residues long. Trimming took 2 bases from V and 3 from J, leaving 8 bases between them. Germline CDR1 reads GTSNPN; CDR2 reads SVGIG (reference sequence). CDR3 residues: CAWSQGGGNTIYF. Written as DNA, the CDR3 is TGTGCCTGGAGTCAGGGAGGTGGAAACACCATATATTTT.

The chain employs TRBV5-1 and TRBJ2-2, with D maybe TRBD2 (5 bases). Germline values: CDR1 SGHRS, CDR2 YFSETQ. Trimming left V 4 bases short and J 6 bases short, with 22 bases between. The CDR3 spans 17 residues. CDR3 sequence reads: CASSAGPVSGIPGELFF. DNA for the CDR3: TGCGCCAGCAGCGCTGGACCGGTGAGCGGCATCCCCGGGGAGCTGTTTTTT.

The genes are TRBV15 and TRBJ2-1; D is ambiguous. V lost 4 bases and J lost 9, with 13 bases in between. The CDR3 spans 13 residues. Germline CDR1 LNHNV, CDR2 YYDKDF (reference sequence). The CDR3 region is CATSTTVQAEQFF. CDR3 coding DNA: TGTGCCACCAGCACTACTGTCCAGGCTGAGCAGTTCTTC.

The rearrangement links TRBV5-4 to TRBJ1-2, with TRBD1 matching over 10 bases. The length of the CDR3 is 17 residues. Germline CDR1 SGHNT, CDR2 YYREEE (reference sequence). The J segment lost 4 bases and the V segment lost 2 bases, leaving 11 bases of the junction unmatched. This chain's CDR3 is CASSLPGTGAFGYGYTF. The DNA of the CDR3 is TGTGCCAGCAGCTTACCCGGGACAGGGGCCTTTGGCTATGGCTACACCTTC. Looking up the rest from reference TRBV5-4 and TRBJ1-2 gives the full variable domain: ETGVTQSPTHLIKTRGQQVTLRCSSQSGHNTVSWYQQALGQGPQFIFQYYREEENGRGNFPPRFSGLQFPNYSSELNVNALELDDSALYLCASSLPGTGAFGYGYTFGSGTRLTVV.

The chain joins TRBV15 to TRBJ1-4; D may be TRBD1 (6 bases). Germline V gives CDR1 LNHNV, CDR2 YYDKDF (reference sequence). The CDR3 is 17 residues long. Trimming shortened V by 0 bases and J by 11 bases, and 22 bases separated the two germline ends. The CDR3 reads CATSRDYRVAPNGKLFF. The DNA of the CDR3 is TGTGCCACCAGCAGAGACTACAGGGTTGCCCCTAATGGTAAACTGTTTTTT.

This chain links TRBV5-6 with TRBJ1-1, with D unclear. CDR1 SGHDT and CDR2 YYEEEE come from the germline V gene. CDR3 length: 12 residues. The germline V and J ends were trimmed by 2 bases and 3 bases, with 5 bases remaining between them. CDR3 sequence (DNA): TGTGCCAGCAGCTTCGAGTACACTGAAGCTTTCTTT. Translated: CASSFEYTEAFF.

The chain couples TRBV12-3 or TRBV12-4 to TRBJ1-1, with D hard to call. The V and J ends lost 1 base and 12 bases respectively, with 15 bases between them. This CDR3 is 13 amino acids long. The DNA for the CDR3 is TGTGCCAGCAGTTTAGGCGGAAGAGCCGTTTCTTTCTTT. Translation: CASSLGGRAVSFF.

The chain links TRBV30 to TRBJ1-6, with D possibly being TRBD1 (5 bases). The CDR3 runs to 14 residues. CDR1 and CDR2 from the germline V gene are GTSNPN and SVGIG (reference sequence). Trimming removed 0 bases from V and 7 bases from J, with 10 bases in between. The CDR3 nucleotides are TGTGCCTGGAGTGTTTCAGGGAACAATTCACCCCTCCACTTT. Translating it yields CAWSVSGNNSPLHF.

The chain joins TRBV27 to TRBJ2-5; 10 bases map to TRBD1. This CDR3 has 14 residues. Germline assignment: CDR1 MNHEY and CDR2 SMNVEV (reference sequence). The trim removed 4 bases at V and 5 bases at J, leaving 4 bases unmatched. CDR3 DNA sequence: TGTGCCAGCAGTTCGACAGGGGGCAGGGAGACCCAGTACTTC. Amino acids: CASSSTGGRETQYF.

The rearrangement links TRBV6-5 to TRBJ1-6; TRBD1 is a possible D gene (5 bases). V lost 4 bases, J lost 5 bases, and 9 bases lay in between. CDR3 length: 14 residues. CDR1 is MNHEY and CDR2 is SVGAGI in the germline V gene. The CDR3 reads CASSFGGNNSPLHF. The CDR3 DNA follows: TGTGCCAGCAGTTTCGGGGGTAATAATTCACCCCTCCACTTT.

The genes are TRBV6-5 and TRBJ1-5, with 10 bases lining up with TRBD1. Germline V gene sequence: CDR1 MNHEY, CDR2 SVGAGI. V was pared by 5 bases and J by 5 bases, with 6 bases of the junction left unmatched. The CDR3 is 15 residues long. This CDR3 reads CASSRDRGLYQPQHF. The CDR3 region has the DNA TGTGCCAGCAGTCGCGACAGGGGGCTCTATCAGCCCCAGCATTTT.

The chain employs TRBV9 and TRBJ2-2; tentative D call: TRBD1 (5 bases). Deletions cut 10 bases from V and 7 bases from J, with 8 bases between. CDR3 length equals 10 residues. CDR1 SGDLS and CDR2 YYNGEE come from the germline V gene. DNA for the CDR3: TGTGCCTGGCAGGGCGGGGAGCTGTTTTTT. Translating it yields CAWQGGELFF. Complete variable domain (other parts from reference TRBV9 and TRBJ2-2): DSGVTQTPKHLITATGQRVTLRCSPRSGDLSVYWYQQSLDQGLQFLIQYYNGEERAKGNILERFSAQQFPDLHSELNLSSLELGDSALYFCAWQGGELFFGEGSRLTVL.

This clone occurred a few times. The chain joins TRBV4-2 to TRBJ1-3, with no clear D. The CDR3 extends over 16 amino acids. V shed 1 base and J shed 0 bases, with 10 bases lying between them. Germline V lookup: CDR1 LGHNA, CDR2 YNFKEQ. CDR3 nucleotide sequence: TGTGCCAGCAGCCAAGCTGCAATCAGCTCTGGAAACACCATATATTTT. Its translation is CASSQAAISSGNTIYF.

The chain employs TRBV29-1 and TRBJ1-2; 7 bases align to TRBD1. V lost 4 bases and J lost 0; bases outside the gene matches: 2. The CDR3 extends over 13 amino acids. Germline CDR1 is SQVTM and CDR2 is ANQGSEA. Written as DNA, the CDR3 is TGCAGCGTTGCGGGACAGACTAACTATGGCTACACCTTC. This encodes CSVAGQTNYGYTF.

CDR3 in amino acids: CATELSETGSLGPQHF. CDR3 nucleotide sequence: TGTGCCACCGAACTTTCGGAGACAGGGAGTTTGGGGCCCCAGCATTTT. The chain uses TRBV24-1 and TRBJ1-5; TRBD1 agrees at 7 bases. Germline CDR1 is KGHDR and CDR2 is SFDVKD. V gave up 9 bases and J gave up 9 bases; unmatched junction bases: 19. The CDR3 is 16 amino acids.

The rearrangement uses TRBV3-1 (or the pseudogene TRBV3-2) and TRBJ2-1, with TRBD2 matching over 8 bases. There are 16 residues in the CDR3. CDR1 is LGHDT, CDR2 YNNKEL, per germline (reference sequence). V was pared by 1 base and J by 2 bases, with 4 bases of the junction left unmatched. The CDR3 sequence is CASSQAGGHTYNEQFF. The CDR3 region has the DNA TGTGCCAGCAGCCAAGCGGGAGGGCACACCTACAATGAGCAGTTCTTC.

This chain links TRBV27 with TRBJ1-5; D unclear. CDR3 size: 14 residues. Germline V gene lookup returns CDR1 MNHEY and CDR2 SMNVEV (reference sequence). Trimming pared 3 bases from V and 0 bases from J, leaving 6 bases between. The CDR3 spells CASSFLYSNQPQHF. CDR3 DNA: TGTGCCAGCAGTTTTCTCTATAGCAATCAGCCCCAGCATTTT.

V and J are TRBV29-1 and TRBJ2-2; D perhaps matches TRBD1 (5 bases). Trimming took off 3 bases at V and 4 bases at J, with 12 bases between the two ends. The CDR3 loop spans 14 amino acids. Germline-derived CDR1 and CDR2 are SQVTM and ANQGSEA. As DNA, the CDR3 is TGCAGCGTTGACGCAGGGATGGCCACCGGGGAGCTGTTTTTT. Translating it yields CSVDAGMATGELFF.

The J gene is TRBJ2-5, the V gene TRBV11-1, with 9 bases matching TRBD2. V gave up 5 bases and J gave up 5 bases; unmatched junction bases: 12. CDR1 and CDR2 (germline): SGHAT, FQDESV (reference sequence). This CDR3 spans 16 amino acids. This chain's CDR3 is CASSLNPLAGRETQYF. As DNA, the CDR3 is TGTGCCAGCAGCCTCAATCCCCTAGCGGGGCGGGAGACCCAGTACTTC.

This clone was seen once. The chain recombines TRBV28 with TRBJ1-1, with TRBD1 as a possible D gene (5 bases). CDR1 and CDR2 from the germline V gene are MDHEN and SYDVKM. Trimming stripped 5 bases from V and 1 base from J, with 11 bases between. This CDR3 comprises 14 residues. CDR3 nucleotide sequence: TGTGCCAGCAGTCTAACTGACAGGAACACTGAAGCTTTCTTT. Encoded protein: CASSLTDRNTEAFF.

The chain couples TRBV4-1 to TRBJ2-7; TRBD1 is a possible D gene (5 bases). Germline values: CDR1 MGHRA, CDR2 YSYEKL. V was trimmed by 0 bases and J by 1 base, leaving 7 bases between them. The CDR3 consists of 14 residues. In nucleotides, the CDR3 is TGCGCCAGCAGCCAAGATCCAGGGTCCTACGAGCAGTACTTC. It translates to CASSQDPGSYEQYF.

In its sample, this clone was seen once. This chain uses TRBV27 with TRBJ1-2; D call uncertain. The CDR3 has 17 residues. Per the germline V gene, CDR1 is MNHEY and CDR2 is SMNVEV (reference sequence). V lost 5 bases, J lost 5 bases, and 24 bases lay in between. The CDR3 protein is CASSRVPQRGAGYGYTF. CDR3 DNA sequence: TGTGCCAGCAGTCGTGTCCCCCAACGGGGAGCGGGGTATGGCTACACCTTC.

This clone was recorded a few times. V usage is TRBV4-3 and J usage is TRBJ2-5; the D is unclear. Looked up from germline, CDR1 is LGHNA and CDR2 is YSLEER. The V and J ends lost 0 bases and 5 bases respectively, with 13 bases between them. The length of the CDR3 is 15 residues. The CDR3 sequence is CASSQELARSETQYF. The CDR3 nucleotides read TGCGCCAGCAGCCAAGAATTGGCTAGATCGGAGACCCAGTACTTC.

Concerning this clone: The junction and the germline gene differ at one end; a read error may be behind it. This chain joins TRBV28 and TRBJ2-7, with D unresolved. This CDR3 is built from 12 residues. Germline V gene data show CDR1 as MDHEN and CDR2 as SYDVKM. The CDR3 DNA follows: TGTGCCAGCAGTTTAACCCCAGGTGATCTGAACTTC. Encoded protein: CASSLTPGDLNF.

V is TRBV4-3 and J is TRBJ2-1; D perhaps matches TRBD1 (6 bases). The CDR3 consists of 14 residues. Looked up from germline, CDR1 is LGHNA and CDR2 is YSLEER. The V end lost 3 bases, the J end lost 8 bases, and 14 bases lay between the germline ends. The CDR3 region has the DNA TGCGCCAGCAGCCACCCCGGGACAACCGATGAGCAGTTCTTC. Its protein is CASSHPGTTDEQFF.